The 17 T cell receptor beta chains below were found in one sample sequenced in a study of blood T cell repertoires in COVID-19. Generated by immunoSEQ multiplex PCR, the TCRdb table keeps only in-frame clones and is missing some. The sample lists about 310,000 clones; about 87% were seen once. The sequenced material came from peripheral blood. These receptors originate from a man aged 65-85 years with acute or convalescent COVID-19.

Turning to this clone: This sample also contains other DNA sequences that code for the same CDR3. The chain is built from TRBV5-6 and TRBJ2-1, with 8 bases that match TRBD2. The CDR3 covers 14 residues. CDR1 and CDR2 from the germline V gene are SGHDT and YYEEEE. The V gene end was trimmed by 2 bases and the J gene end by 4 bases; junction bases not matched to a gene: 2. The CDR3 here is CASSLAGVYNEQFF. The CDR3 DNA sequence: TGTGCCAGCAGCTTAGCGGGAGTATACAATGAGCAGTTCTTC.

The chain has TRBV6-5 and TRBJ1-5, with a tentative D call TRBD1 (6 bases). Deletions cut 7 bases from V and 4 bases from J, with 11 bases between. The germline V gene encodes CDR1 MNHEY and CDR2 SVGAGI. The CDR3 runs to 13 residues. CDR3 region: CASNPTGNQPQHF. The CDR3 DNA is TGTGCCAGCAACCCTACAGGGAATCAGCCCCAGCATTTT.

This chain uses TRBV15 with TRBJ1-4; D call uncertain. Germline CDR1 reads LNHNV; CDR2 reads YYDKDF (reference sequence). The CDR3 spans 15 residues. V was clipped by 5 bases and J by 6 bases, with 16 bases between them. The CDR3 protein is CATSPRGWSHEKLFF. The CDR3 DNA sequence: TGTGCCACCAGCCCACGCGGGTGGTCCCATGAAAAACTGTTTTTT.

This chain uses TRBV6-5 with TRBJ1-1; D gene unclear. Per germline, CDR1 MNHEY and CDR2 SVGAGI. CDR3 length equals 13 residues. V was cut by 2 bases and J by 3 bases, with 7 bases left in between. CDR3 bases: TGTGCCAGCAGTTACCTGCAGTACACTGAAGCTTTCTTT. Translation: CASSYLQYTEAFF.

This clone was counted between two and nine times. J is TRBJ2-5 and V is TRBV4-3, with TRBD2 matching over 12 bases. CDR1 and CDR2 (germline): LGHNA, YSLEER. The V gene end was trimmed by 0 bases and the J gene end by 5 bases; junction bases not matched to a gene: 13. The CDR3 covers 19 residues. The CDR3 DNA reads TGCGCCAGCAGCCAAGATCCGACTAGCGGGAGCAGAAGCCCCGAGACCCAGTACTTC. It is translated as CASSQDPTSGSRSPETQYF.

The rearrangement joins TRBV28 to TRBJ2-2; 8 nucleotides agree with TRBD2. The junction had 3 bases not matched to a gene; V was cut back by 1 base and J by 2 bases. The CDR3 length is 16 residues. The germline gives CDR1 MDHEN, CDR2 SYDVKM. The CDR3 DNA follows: TGTGCCAGCAGTTTATATAGCGGGGCTAACACCGGGGAGCTGTTTTTT. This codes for CASSLYSGANTGELFF.

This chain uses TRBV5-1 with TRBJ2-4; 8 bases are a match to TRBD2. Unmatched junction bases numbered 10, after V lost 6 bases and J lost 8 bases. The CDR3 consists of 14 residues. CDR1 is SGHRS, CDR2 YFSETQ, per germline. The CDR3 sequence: CASNTGGPQDIQYF. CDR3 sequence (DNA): TGCGCCAGCAACACGGGAGGGCCTCAGGACATTCAGTACTTC.

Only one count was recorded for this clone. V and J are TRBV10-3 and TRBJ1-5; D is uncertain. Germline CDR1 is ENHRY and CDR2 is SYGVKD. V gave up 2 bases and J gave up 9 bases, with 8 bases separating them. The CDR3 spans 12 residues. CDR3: CAISEADGPQHF. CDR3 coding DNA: TGTGCCATCAGTGAGGCGGATGGGCCCCAGCATTTT.

The chain's CDR3 is CANRDRSYGYTF. CDR3 in DNA: TGTGCCAACAGGGACAGGTCCTATGGCTACACCTTC. J is TRBJ1-2 and V is TRBV28; 8 nucleotides match TRBD1. CDR3 length: 12 amino acids. With V trimmed by 10 bases and J by 4 bases, 5 bases remained unmatched. Germline V gene data show CDR1 as MDHEN and CDR2 as SYDVKM.

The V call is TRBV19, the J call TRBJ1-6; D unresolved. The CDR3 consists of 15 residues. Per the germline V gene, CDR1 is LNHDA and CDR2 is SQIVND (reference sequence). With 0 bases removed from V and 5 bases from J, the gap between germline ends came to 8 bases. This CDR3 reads CASSIETEDNSPLHF. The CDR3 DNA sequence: TGTGCCAGTAGTATAGAAACAGAAGATAATTCACCCCTCCACTTT.

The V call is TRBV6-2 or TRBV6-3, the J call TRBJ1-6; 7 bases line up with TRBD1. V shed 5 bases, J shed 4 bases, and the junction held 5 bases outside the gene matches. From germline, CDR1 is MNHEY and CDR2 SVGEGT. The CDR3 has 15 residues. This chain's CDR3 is CASSLQGWYNSPLHF. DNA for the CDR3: TGTGCCAGCAGTCTACAGGGGTGGTATAATTCACCCCTCCACTTT.

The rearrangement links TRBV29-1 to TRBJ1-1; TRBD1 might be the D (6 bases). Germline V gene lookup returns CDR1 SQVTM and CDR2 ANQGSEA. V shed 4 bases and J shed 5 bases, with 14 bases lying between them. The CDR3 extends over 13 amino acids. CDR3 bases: TGCAGCGTTGGAGGGGGGGGAGAGACTGAAGCTTTCTTT. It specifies CSVGGGGETEAFF. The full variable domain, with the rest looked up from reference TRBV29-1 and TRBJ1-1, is SAVISQKPSRDICQRGTSLTIQCQVDSQVTMMFWYRQQPGQSLTLIATANQGSEATYESGFVIDKFPISRPNLTFSTLTVSNMSPEDSSIYLCSVGGGGETEAFFGQGTRLTVV.

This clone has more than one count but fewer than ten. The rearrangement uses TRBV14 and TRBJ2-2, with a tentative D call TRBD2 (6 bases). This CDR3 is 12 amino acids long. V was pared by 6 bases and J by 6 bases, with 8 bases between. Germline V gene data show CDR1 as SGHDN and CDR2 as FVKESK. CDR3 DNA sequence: TGTGCCAGCAGTCGCGGGGCCGGGGAGCTGTTTTTT. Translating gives CASSRGAGELFF.

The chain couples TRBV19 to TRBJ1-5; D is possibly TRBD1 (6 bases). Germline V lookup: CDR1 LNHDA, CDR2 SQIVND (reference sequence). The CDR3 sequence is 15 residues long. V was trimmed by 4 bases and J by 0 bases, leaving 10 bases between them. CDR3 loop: CASSNTGFSNQPQHF. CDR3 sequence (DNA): TGTGCCAGTAGTAACACAGGGTTTAGCAATCAGCCCCAGCATTTT.

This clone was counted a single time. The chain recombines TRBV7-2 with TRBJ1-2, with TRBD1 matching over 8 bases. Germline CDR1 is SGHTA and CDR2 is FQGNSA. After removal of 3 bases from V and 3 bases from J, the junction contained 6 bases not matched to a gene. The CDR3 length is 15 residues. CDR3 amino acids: CASSFAGQGYYGYTF. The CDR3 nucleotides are TGTGCCAGCAGCTTTGCCGGACAGGGCTACTATGGCTACACCTTC.

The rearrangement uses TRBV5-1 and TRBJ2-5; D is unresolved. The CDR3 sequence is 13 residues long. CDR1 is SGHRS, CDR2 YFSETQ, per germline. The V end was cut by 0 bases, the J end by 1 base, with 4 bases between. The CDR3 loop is CASSLGAQETQYF. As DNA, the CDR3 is TGCGCCAGCAGCTTGGGGGCCCAAGAGACCCAGTACTTC.

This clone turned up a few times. The CDR3 DNA is TGTGCCAGCAGCCGACCGGGACAGGGGAACACCGGGGAGCTGTTTTTT. Translation gives CASSRPGQGNTGELFF. V is TRBV7-9 and J is TRBJ2-2; 9 nucleotides match TRBD1. This CDR3 contains 16 residues. Germline CDR1 is SEHNR and CDR2 is FQNEAQ (reference sequence). The J segment lost 1 base and the V segment lost 5 bases, leaving 5 bases of the junction unmatched.